This record covers a single TCR beta chain. Its cognate antigen is unknown. This sample is part of a study of cytomegalovirus exposure and HLA in healthy donors. General observations from the study: Clusters of TCRs from the first cohort tended to co-occur in the 100 to 150 validation repertoires (as a later analysis found).

Repertoires were generated with immunoSEQ multiplex PCR, while TCRdb's copy carries only in-frame clones and drops some. The data hold about 110,000 clones, with around 85% observed a single time. Germline CDR1 and CDR2: SGHRS and YFSETQ. This CDR3 is 14 amino acids long. Trimming took off 2 bases at V and 4 bases at J, with 13 bases between the two ends. The receptor's source is a woman younger than 35 in good health and CMV-seronegative. V gene TRBV5-1 combines with J gene TRBJ2-7; the D gene is possibly TRBD1 (6 bases). Sequenced material: PBMCs. CDR3 residues: CASSLADSLYEQYF. Here the CDR3 DNA reads TGCGCCAGCAGCTTAGCGGACAGCCTATACGAGCAGTACTTC.